The 7 T cell receptor beta chains below come from one sample, sequenced in a study of blood T cell repertoires in COVID-19. Generated by immunoSEQ multiplex PCR, the TCRdb table keeps only in-frame clones and is missing some. The sample contains approximately 220,000 clones, about 83% of which appear only once. Sample: PBMCs or T cells enriched from blood (not recorded which). Receptor source: a woman between 40 and 55 years old who had been exposed to COVID-19.

The chain links TRBV6-5 to TRBJ2-3; 7 bases are a match to TRBD2. This CDR3 has 14 residues. Losses at the gene ends were 4 bases for V and 1 base for J; bases not matched to a gene: 2. Germline loops: CDR1 MNHEY, CDR2 SVGAGI. CDR3 DNA: TGTGCCAGCAGTTCTCGGGGGGGCACAGATACGCAGTATTTT. This gives the protein CASSSRGGTDTQYF.

The chain employs TRBV5-5 and TRBJ1-5; weak D call: TRBD1 (5 bases). Germline CDR1 reads SGHKS; CDR2 reads YYEKEE (reference sequence). CDR3 size: 16 residues. V was shortened by 0 bases and J by 1 base, with 11 bases between the two germline ends. CDR3: CASSLVTVGSNQPQHF. The CDR3 DNA follows: TGTGCCAGCAGCTTGGTGACAGTGGGGAGCAATCAGCCCCAGCATTTT.

The sample holds a few counts of this clone. This chain joins TRBV27 and TRBJ2-2; 9 positions agree with TRBD1. Germline-derived CDR1 and CDR2 are MNHEY and SMNVEV (reference sequence). This CDR3 comprises 14 residues. Trimming took 6 bases from V and 7 from J; bases not matched to a gene: 6. The chain's CDR3 is CASRRDRVIGELFF. In DNA form, the CDR3 reads TGTGCCAGCAGGCGGGACAGGGTGATCGGGGAGCTGTTTTTT.

The rearrangement links TRBV14 to TRBJ1-2, with D perhaps TRBD1 (6 bases). The CDR3 contains 15 residues. Germline V gives CDR1 SGHDN, CDR2 FVKESK. V lost 0 bases and J lost 8, with 16 bases in between. The CDR3 bases are TGTGCCAGCAGCCAAGATAGGGGAACAGGGATCGGCTACACCTTC. Its translation: CASSQDRGTGIGYTF.

The rearrangement links TRBV5-5 to TRBJ1-6, with 11 nucleotides matching TRBD1. Germline CDR1 is SGHKS and CDR2 is YYEKEE (reference sequence). The CDR3 consists of 20 residues. V lost 4 bases to trimming and J lost 7 bases; unmatched junction nucleotides: 19. For the CDR3, the DNA is TGTGCCAGCAGCCTCCGGACAGGGGGCGCGTACCCATATAGGAATTCACCCCTCCACTTT. Amino acids: CASSLRTGGAYPYRNSPLHF.

The DNA for the CDR3 is TGTGCCAGCAGCCAAGGTAGCCTGGGGAACACTGAAGCTTTCTTT. Translated, it gives CASSQGSLGNTEAFF. The V and J genes are TRBV4-2 and TRBJ1-1; D call uncertain. V lost 1 base and J 1 base, leaving 10 bases between the germline ends. CDR1 and CDR2 (germline): LGHNA, YNFKEQ. The CDR3 sequence is 15 residues long.

Here the CDR3 DNA reads TGTGCCAGCAGCTTAGATGGTCAGGGGGCTGTCTATGGCTACACCTTC. It codes for CASSLDGQGAVYGYTF. The chain recombines TRBV7-8 with TRBJ1-2; 8 nucleotides agree with TRBD1. V shed 1 base, J shed 4 bases, and the junction held 8 bases outside the gene matches. The germline gives CDR1 SGHVS, CDR2 FQNEAQ. This CDR3 is built from 16 residues.